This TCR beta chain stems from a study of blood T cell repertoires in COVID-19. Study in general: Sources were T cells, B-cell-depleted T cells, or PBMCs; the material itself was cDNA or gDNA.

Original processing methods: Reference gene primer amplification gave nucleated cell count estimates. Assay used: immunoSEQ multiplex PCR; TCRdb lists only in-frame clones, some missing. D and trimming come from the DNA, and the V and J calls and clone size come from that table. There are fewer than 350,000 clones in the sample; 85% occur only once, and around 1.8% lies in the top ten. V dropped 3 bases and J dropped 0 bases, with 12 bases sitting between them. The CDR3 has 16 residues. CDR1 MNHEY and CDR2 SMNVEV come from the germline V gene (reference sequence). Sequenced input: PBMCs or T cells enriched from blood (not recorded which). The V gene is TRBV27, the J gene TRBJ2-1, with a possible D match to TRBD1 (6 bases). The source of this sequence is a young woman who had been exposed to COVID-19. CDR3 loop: CASSLQTGSSYNEQFF. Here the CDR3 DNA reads TGTGCCAGCAGTTTGCAAACAGGGAGCTCCTACAATGAGCAGTTCTTC.